This T cell receptor (beta chain) was retrieved from a study of blood T cell repertoires in COVID-19. This table comes from immunoSEQ multiplex PCR, and its TCRdb copy is limited to in-frame clones, with some not included. Altogether 150,000 to 170,000 clones are present, approximately 80% being singletons, with the ten largest covering around 10%. V lost 2 bases and J 6 bases, leaving 14 bases between the germline ends. CDR1 and CDR2 from the germline V gene are MNHEY and SVGAGI. The CDR3 runs 14 residues. Sequences were obtained from peripheral blood. V usage is TRBV6-5 and J usage is TRBJ2-7; D is undetermined. This receptor was identified in a woman in her sixties or seventies with COVID-19, enrolled during active disease. The CDR3 spells CASSYDSSPGEQYF. DNA for the CDR3: TGTGCCAGCAGTTACGATAGCTCCCCCGGCGAGCAGTACTTC.